A selection of T cell receptor beta chains follows, all from one sample in a study of PD-1 blockade in classical Hodgkin lymphoma. Measured with immunoSEQ multiplex PCR; TCRdb has only the in-frame clones, and not every one. The sample holds about 150,000 clones; around four fifths are singletons and the top ten take 7.5% to 10%. The sample consisted of peripheral blood mononuclear cells (PBMCs), taken before the second cycle of nivolumab. The receptors here all came from a human donor with classical Hodgkin lymphoma. Both conserved end residues are part of each CDR3. The D gene is left open where the match is weak. Only part of the rows carry a size: once, few, many, or a class if the clone is expanded.

clone_size: -
d_call: -
j_call: TRBJ2-7
v_call: TRBV10-3
cdr3_aa: CAIRLSLEGDEQYF
cdr3_nt: TGTGCCATCAGGCTGAGTCTGGAAGGAGACGAGCAGTACTTC

clone_size: -
d_call: TRBD1
j_call: TRBJ2-2
v_call: TRBV4-1
cdr3_aa: CASSKGDSDTGELFF
cdr3_nt: TGCGCCAGCAGCAAAGGGGACAGCGACACCGGGGAGCTGTTTTTT

clone_size: -
d_call: TRBD1
j_call: TRBJ2-7
v_call: TRBV19
cdr3_aa: CASSVQGVPSYEQYF
cdr3_nt: TGTGCCAGTAGTGTACAGGGGGTACCCTCCTACGAGCAGTACTTC

clone_size: -
d_call: TRBD1
j_call: TRBJ2-7
v_call: TRBV2
cdr3_aa: CASSVSGTGDRGNF
cdr3_nt: TGTGCCAGCAGTGTTTCTGGGACGGGGGACAGGGGAAACTTC

clone_size: once
d_call: -
j_call: TRBJ1-2
v_call: TRBV18
cdr3_aa: CASSPEVGYGYTF
cdr3_nt: TGTGCCAGCTCACCTGAGGTTGGCTATGGCTACACCTTC

clone_size: -
d_call: -
j_call: TRBJ2-3
v_call: TRBV15
cdr3_aa: CATSYPGHGTDTQYF
cdr3_nt: TGTGCCACCAGCTACCCAGGGCATGGCACAGATACGCAGTATTTT

clone_size: -
d_call: -
j_call: TRBJ2-7
v_call: TRBV13
cdr3_aa: CASSSEQEPGYEQYF
cdr3_nt: TGTGCCAGCAGCTCGGAACAGGAGCCTGGCTACGAGCAGTACTTC

clone_size: -
d_call: TRBD1
j_call: TRBJ2-5
v_call: TRBV19
cdr3_aa: CASRDRGQETQYF
cdr3_nt: TGTGCCAGTAGGGACAGGGGGCAAGAGACCCAGTACTTC

clone_size: -
d_call: -
j_call: TRBJ2-7
v_call: TRBV7-2
cdr3_aa: CASSLEGFPLDEQYF
cdr3_nt: TGTGCCAGCAGCTTAGAAGGGTTCCCTCTTGACGAGCAGTACTTC

clone_size: -
d_call: TRBD2
j_call: TRBJ2-3
v_call: TRBV7-6
cdr3_aa: CASSLVSGGYTDTQYF
cdr3_nt: TGTGCCAGCAGCTTAGTTAGCGGGGGTTACACAGATACGCAGTATTTT

clone_size: -
d_call: TRBD2
j_call: TRBJ2-7
v_call: TRBV18
cdr3_aa: CASSPPGGSYEQYF
cdr3_nt: TGTGCCAGCTCACCCCCGGGAGGTTCCTACGAGCAGTACTTC

clone_size: -
d_call: -
j_call: TRBJ2-2
v_call: TRBV19
cdr3_aa: CASSPGRRGADTGELFF
cdr3_nt: TGTGCCAGTAGTCCAGGGCGGAGGGGCGCTGACACCGGGGAGCTGTTTTTT

clone_size: once
d_call: -
j_call: TRBJ1-2
v_call: TRBV19
cdr3_aa: CASRTGYFGYTF
cdr3_nt: TGTGCCAGTCGTACAGGGTACTTTGGCTACACCTTC

clone_size: few
d_call: TRBD2
j_call: TRBJ2-7
v_call: TRBV10-2
cdr3_aa: CASRRGTSGFYEQYF
cdr3_nt: TGCGCCAGCAGACGCGGGACTAGCGGGTTCTACGAGCAGTACTTC